The rows below give T cell receptor beta chains drawn from one sample of a study of cytomegalovirus exposure and HLA in healthy donors. The method was immunoSEQ multiplex PCR; TCRdb's version includes in-frame clones alone and lacks a portion of them. The profile shows approximately 120,000 clones, approximately 87% of them singletons. Sequencing used PBMCs. The source of these receptors is a man between 18 and 35 years old in good health and CMV-seropositive. Each CDR3 is given with its conserved first and last residue. The D gene is left open where the match is weak.

cdr3_nt cdr3_aa j_call cdr3_length v_call d_call
TGTGCCAGCAGTGAAGCGGCGGGGGATCCGACGGAGACCCAGTACTTC CASSEAAGDPTETQYF TRBJ2-5 16 TRBV2 TRBD2
TGTGCCAGCAGACGTGGGCAGGCTAGCACAGATACGCAGTATTTT CASRRGQASTDTQYF TRBJ2-3 15 TRBV28 .
TGCGCCAGCAGCAGACAAGTAGGGGCAGGCGACTCCTACGAGCAGTACTTC CASSRQVGAGDSYEQYF TRBJ2-7 17 TRBV4-1 .
TGCAGCGTTGAAGTTGTTGGGCGGGGGAAGTTCTTC CSVEVVGRGKFF TRBJ2-1 12 TRBV29-1 TRBD2
TGTGCCAGCAGCTCCGGGGGGGAGCTGTTTTTT CASSSGGELFF TRBJ2-2 11 TRBV5-4 .
TGTGCCAGCAGCTTAGGTCGTGGCGGTGTGGCCGGGGAGCTGTTTTTT CASSLGRGGVAGELFF TRBJ2-2 16 TRBV7-9 .
TGCAGCGTTGCTCCCCACCTTCGACAGGGTGAGGGCTACACCTTC CSVAPHLRQGEGYTF TRBJ1-2 15 TRBV29-1 TRBD1
TGCGCCAGCAGCCAAGGTCCAACGGGGAGGAACCCCGGGGAGCTGTTTTTT CASSQGPTGRNPGELFF TRBJ2-2 17 TRBV4-1 .
TGTGCCAGCAGTCATGGAGAGGACTACGAGCAGTACTTC CASSHGEDYEQYF TRBJ2-7 13 TRBV27 .
TGTGCCAGCAGCCCCGACAGGGCCACTGAAGCTTTCTTT CASSPDRATEAFF TRBJ1-1 13 TRBV6-5 TRBD1
TGTGCCAGCAGCCCCCCGACTAGCTTCGTGGGGGGAGAGACCCAGTACTTC CASSPPTSFVGGETQYF TRBJ2-5 17 TRBV4-2 TRBD2
TGTGCCAGCAACGTAGCAGACTCGGGGAACACTGAAGCTTTCTTT CASNVADSGNTEAFF TRBJ1-1 15 TRBV9 .
TGTGCCAGCAGCGTAGTTGTGGGGGGACCGGTGAACAATGAGCAGTTCTTC CASSVVVGGPVNNEQFF TRBJ2-1 17 TRBV9 .